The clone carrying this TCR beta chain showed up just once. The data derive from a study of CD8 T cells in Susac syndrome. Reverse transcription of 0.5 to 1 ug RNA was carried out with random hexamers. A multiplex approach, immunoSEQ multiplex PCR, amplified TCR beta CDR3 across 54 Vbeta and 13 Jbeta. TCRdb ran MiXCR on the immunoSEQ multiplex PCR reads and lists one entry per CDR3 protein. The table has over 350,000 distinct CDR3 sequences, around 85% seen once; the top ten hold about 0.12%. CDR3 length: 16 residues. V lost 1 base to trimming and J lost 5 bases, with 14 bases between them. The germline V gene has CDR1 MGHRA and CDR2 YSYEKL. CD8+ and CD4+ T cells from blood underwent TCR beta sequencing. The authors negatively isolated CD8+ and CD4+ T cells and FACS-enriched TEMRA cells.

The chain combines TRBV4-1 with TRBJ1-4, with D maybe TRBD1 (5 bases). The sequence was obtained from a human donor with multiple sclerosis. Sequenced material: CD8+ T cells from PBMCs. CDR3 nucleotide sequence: TGCGCCAGCAGCCAAGGAGAGGCTTGGGGCAATGAAAAACTGTTTTTT. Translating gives CASSQGEAWGNEKLFF.